This T cell receptor beta chain was documented in a study of blood T cell repertoires in COVID-19. Study summary: PBMCs, B-cell-depleted T cells, or T cells were the source of the cDNA or gDNA that made up the material.

V was pared by 5 bases and J by 4 bases, with 7 bases of the junction left unmatched. The CDR3 has 15 amino acids. Looked up from germline, CDR1 is MRHNA and CDR2 is SNTAGT. Data came from immunoSEQ multiplex PCR; TCRdb stores just in-frame clones and leaves some out. The data hold more than 100,000 clones, with roughly 84% observed a single time. What was sequenced was PBMCs or T cells enriched from blood (not recorded which). The clonotype comes from a woman in her 30s who had recovered from COVID-19. The chain has TRBV6-4 and TRBJ2-3; TRBD1 matches 9 bases. CDR3 DNA sequence: TGTGCCAGCAGTCCCTCGGGACAGGGTTCAGATACGCAGTATTTT. Its protein is CASSPSGQGSDTQYF.